This entry lists 10 T cell receptor beta chains sequenced from one sample in a study of beta chain features in type 1 diabetes. Study results and limitations: Shorter TCRB CDR3s, moderately but significantly so, were found in Type 1 diabetes patients in all four CD4+ subsets.

These receptors have no identified antigens. Sequencing targeted expressed TCRB transcripts, as all isolated RNA had been reverse transcribed. Profiled with immunoSEQ multiplex PCR; TCRdb holds only in-frame clones, not every one. The sample has about 340,000 clones, 9.3% seen once. The sample was central memory CD4+ T cells from blood. The receptors derive from a man aged 25-45 years with type 1 diabetes.

This clone was picked up a small number of times. This chain joins TRBV28 and TRBJ1-6; no clear D gene. From germline, CDR1 is MDHEN and CDR2 SYDVKM. V lost 5 bases and J lost 6, with 14 bases in between. The CDR3 is made up of 15 amino acids. CDR3 residues: CASSEETRINSPLHF. CDR3 sequence (DNA): TGTGCCAGCAGTGAAGAGACCCGGATTAATTCACCCCTCCACTTT.

This clone was observed a handful of times. This rearrangement joins TRBV29-1 to TRBJ2-5; the D is unclear. Per germline, CDR1 SQVTM and CDR2 ANQGSEA. Deletions cut 7 bases from V and 4 bases from J, with 7 bases between. The CDR3 length is 10 residues. The CDR3 reads CSGLRETQYF. In DNA form, the CDR3 reads TGCAGCGGGCTTCGAGAGACCCAGTACTTC.

This clone was seen only a few times. This chain uses TRBV28 with TRBJ1-1; TRBD1 might be the D (5 bases). CDR3 length equals 13 residues. Trimming removed 3 bases at V and 7 bases at J, with 12 bases between. Germline V CDR1 and CDR2: MDHEN, SYDVKM. The CDR3 spells CASSFSGRGEAFF. CDR3 in DNA: TGTGCCAGCAGTTTTTCAGGGAGGGGTGAAGCTTTCTTT.

In this sample, this clone turned up a few times. The chain uses TRBV7-9 and TRBJ1-3; unclear D gene. In germline, CDR1 is SEHNR, CDR2 FQNEAQ (reference sequence). The CDR3 has 16 amino acids. Trimming removed 6 bases at V and 0 bases at J, with 15 bases between. The CDR3 DNA sequence: TGTGCCAGCAGGGATTGGACGGCCAGCTCTGGAAACACCATATATTTT. It yields the protein CASRDWTASSGNTIYF.

This clone was detected only a few times. The chain carries TRBV5-6 and TRBJ1-2; D is ambiguous. Germline V gene lookup returns CDR1 SGHDT and CDR2 YYEEEE. Trimming took off 0 bases at V and 2 bases at J, with 11 bases between the two ends. The CDR3 loop spans 15 amino acids. The CDR3 loop is CASSLARVVNYGYTF. The CDR3 DNA reads as TGTGCCAGCAGCTTGGCTCGGGTCGTGAACTATGGCTACACCTTC. The full variable domain, with the rest looked up from reference TRBV5-6 and TRBJ1-2, is DAGVTQSPTHLIKTRGQQVTLRCSPKSGHDTVSWYQQALGQGPQFIFQYYEEEERQRGNFPDRFSGHQFPNYSSELNVNALLLGDSALYLCASSLARVVNYGYTFGSGTRLTVV.

This chain links TRBV12-2 with TRBJ2-3; the DNA was not used to check the table's D call, TRBD1. TRBV12-2 constitutes a pseudogene. The length of the CDR3 is 17 residues. For the CDR3, the DNA is TGTGCAAGTCGCTGCAACCCGGGACACACATCCACAGATACGCAGTATTTT. This translates into CASRCNPGHTSTDTQYF.

This clone has just a few counts. Other DNA sequences in the same sample also yield this CDR3. The rearrangement links TRBV9 to TRBJ1-1; D possibly corresponds to TRBD1 (5 bases). V was shortened by 1 base and J by 4 bases, with 8 bases between the two germline ends. CDR1 is SGDLS and CDR2 is YYNGEE in the germline V gene. The CDR3 length is 13 residues. CDR3 loop: CASSVQGGTEAFF. The CDR3 coding sequence is TGTGCCAGCAGCGTACAGGGAGGCACTGAAGCTTTCTTT. Looking up the rest from reference TRBV9 and TRBJ1-1 gives the full variable domain: DSGVTQTPKHLITATGQRVTLRCSPRSGDLSVYWYQQSLDQGLQFLIQYYNGEERAKGNILERFSAQQFPDLHSELNLSSLELGDSALYFCASSVQGGTEAFFGQGTRLTVV.

In this sample, this clone turned up a few times. V is TRBV5-1 and J is TRBJ2-1, with TRBD2 as a possible D gene (6 bases). Deletions cut 4 bases from V and 5 bases from J, with 10 bases between. The CDR3 runs to 13 residues. Germline CDR1 and CDR2: SGHRS and YFSETQ. CDR3: CASSDGSNNEQFF. For the CDR3, the DNA is TGCGCCAGCAGCGACGGGAGTAACAATGAGCAGTTCTTC. Filled out from reference TRBV5-1 and TRBJ2-1, the complete variable domain reads KAGVTQTPRYLIKTRGQQVTLSCSPISGHRSVSWYQQTPGQGLQFLFEYFSETQRNKGNFPGRFSGRQFSNSRSEMNVSTLELGDSALYLCASSDGSNNEQFFGPGTRLTVL.

The gene calls are TRBV4-1 and TRBJ1-6, with D uncertain. CDR1 is MGHRA, CDR2 YSYEKL, per germline. The CDR3 covers 17 residues. V lost 1 base and J 1 base, leaving 11 bases between the germline ends. CDR3 loop: CASSQADLISYNSPLHF. CDR3 nucleotides: TGCGCCAGCAGCCAAGCTGACCTAATTTCCTATAATTCACCCCTCCACTTT.

This clone was counted only a few times. This chain joins TRBV7-2 and TRBJ2-7; D may be TRBD1 or TRBD2 (6 bases each). The CDR3 loop spans 13 amino acids. Germline V lookup: CDR1 SGHTA, CDR2 FQGNSA. Trimming left V 1 base short and J 5 bases short, with 9 bases between. CDR3 nucleotide sequence: TGTGCCAGCAGCTTAGAGGGGGGCCACGAGCAGTACTTC. This translates into CASSLEGGHEQYF.